Shown below are 15 T cell receptor beta chains from a single sample sequenced in a study of shared clonotypes between healthy human individuals. Sequenced by immunoSEQ multiplex PCR; TCRdb stores in-frame clones only, minus some. Of fewer than 1.8 million clones in the sample, approximately 98.5% were seen once. Sequenced: naive CD4+ T cells sorted from blood. Indicated subset: CD45RA+ positively selected. These receptors were taken from a man aged 25 to 45 in good health.

The CDR3 coding sequence is TGTGCCAGTAGCCGACTGGAGAACTATGGCTACACCTTC. Amino acid sequence: CASSRLENYGYTF. The chain joins TRBV19 to TRBJ1-2; D remains unclear. The CDR3 consists of 13 residues. CDR1 is LNHDA, CDR2 SQIVND, per germline (reference sequence). Trimming shortened V by 6 bases and J by 2 bases, and 10 bases separated the two germline ends.

The CDR3 region has the DNA TGTGCCAGCAGACACACAGGGAGAGGAAACACCATATATTTT. This translates into CASRHTGRGNTIYF. The chain is built from TRBV7-2 and TRBJ1-3, with a possible D match to TRBD1 (6 bases). The V and J ends lost 6 bases and 4 bases respectively, with 13 bases between them. CDR3 length equals 14 residues. Per germline, CDR1 SGHTA and CDR2 FQGNSA. Using reference TRBV7-2 and TRBJ1-3 for the parts outside the CDR3, the full variable domain is GAGVSQSPSNKVTEKGKDVELRCDPISGHTALYWYRQSLGQGLEFLIYFQGNSAPDKSGLPSDRFSAERTGGSVSTLTIQRTQQEDSAVYLCASRHTGRGNTIYFGEGSWLTVV.

The V gene is TRBV5-5, the J gene TRBJ2-7, with 8 bases fitting TRBD1. Germline V gene sequence: CDR1 SGHKS, CDR2 YYEKEE (reference sequence). The CDR3 consists of 15 residues. V lost 2 bases, J lost 7 bases, and 11 bases stayed unmatched. CDR3 bases: TGTGCCAGCAGCTTAGCCGGGACAGGAAGAGGGGAGCAGTACTTC. Amino acids: CASSLAGTGRGEQYF. Full variable domain (remainder filled in from reference TRBV5-5 and TRBJ2-7): DAGVTQSPTHLIKTRGQQVTLRCSPISGHKSVSWYQQVLGQGPQFIFQYYEKEERGRGNFPDRFSARQFPNYSSELNVNALLLGDSALYLCASSLAGTGRGEQYFGPGTRLTVT.

This clone was picked up one time. The chain combines TRBV18 with TRBJ2-1, with 10 bases that match TRBD1. The V and J ends lost 3 bases and 10 bases, in that order; junction bases with no gene match: 3. The V gene's germline CDR1 is KGHSH and CDR2 LQKENI. This CDR3 has 13 amino acids. CDR3 DNA sequence: TGTGCCAGCTCACCCGGGACAGGGGAGGAGCAGTTCTTC. Translating gives CASSPGTGEEQFF.

This chain connects TRBV5-1 to TRBJ2-2; 9 bases map to TRBD2. CDR3 length: 18 residues. Germline CDR1 SGHRS, CDR2 YFSETQ. Unmatched junction bases numbered 14, after V lost 4 bases and J lost 4 bases. CDR3 protein: CASSLFVAGAASTGELFF. The CDR3 DNA follows: TGCGCCAGCAGCCTGTTCGTAGCGGGAGCTGCGAGCACCGGGGAGCTGTTTTTT.

The rearrangement links TRBV28 to TRBJ2-2; no clear D gene. The CDR3 runs 15 residues. The ends were cut back, 2 bases at V and 7 bases at J, with 14 bases in the middle. Germline V gene lookup returns CDR1 MDHEN and CDR2 SYDVKM. In nucleotides, the CDR3 is TGTGCCAGCAGTTTACTTCCTGGGGTCGGCGGGGAGCTGTTTTTT. It translates to CASSLLPGVGGELFF.

The chain joins TRBV18 to TRBJ1-2; D might be TRBD1 (6 bases). Germline assignment: CDR1 KGHSH and CDR2 LQKENI. The CDR3 spans 15 residues. The germline V and J ends were trimmed by 2 bases and 4 bases, with 14 bases remaining between them. The CDR3 protein is CASSPTDGQSYGYTF. The CDR3 DNA is TGTGCCAGCTCACCAACGGATGGACAGAGCTATGGCTACACCTTC.

V usage is TRBV4-2 and J usage is TRBJ2-7; perhaps TRBD2 as D (5 bases). Per the germline V gene, CDR1 is LGHNA and CDR2 is YNFKEQ. The V gene lost 4 bases and the J gene lost 3 bases, with 13 bases spanning the gap. The CDR3 consists of 14 residues. This CDR3 is CASSLEGEDYEQYF. DNA of the CDR3: TGTGCCAGCAGCCTCGAGGGAGAAGACTACGAGCAGTACTTC.

This chain joins TRBV5-1 and TRBJ2-3; either TRBD1 or TRBD2 may supply D (5 bases each). V lost 3 bases, J lost 2 bases, and 16 bases lay in between. Germline V lookup: CDR1 SGHRS, CDR2 YFSETQ. The CDR3 contains 16 residues. CDR3 sequence: CASSYIPGRITDTQYF. In DNA form, the CDR3 reads TGCGCCAGCAGCTATATACCGGGACGCATCACAGATACGCAGTATTTT.

This clone was seen once. This CDR3 is CASSLDSPAIPNQPQHF. As DNA, the CDR3 is TGCGCCAGCAGCTTGGATTCGCCCGCGATACCTAATCAGCCCCAGCATTTT. The V gene is TRBV5-1, the J gene TRBJ1-5; D uncertain. The germline gives CDR1 SGHRS, CDR2 YFSETQ. V shed 0 bases and J shed 4 bases, with 17 bases lying between them. The length of the CDR3 is 17 residues.

The rearrangement joins TRBV6-1 to TRBJ1-2; D call uncertain. This CDR3 is 12 amino acids long. The germline gives CDR1 MNHNS, CDR2 SASEGT. V gave up 4 bases and J gave up 8 bases, with 11 bases separating them. The CDR3 DNA is TGTGCCAGCAGTGTGGGGTCGTGGGGCTACACCTTC. As protein: CASSVGSWGYTF.

The rearrangement links TRBV7-9 to TRBJ2-5, with 7 positions matching TRBD1. V lost 5 bases and J lost 5; bases outside the gene matches: 8. CDR1 is SEHNR and CDR2 is FQNEAQ in the germline V gene (reference sequence). CDR3 length equals 14 residues. CDR3 protein: CASSQTGSLETQYF. CDR3 sequence (DNA): TGTGCCAGCAGCCAGACAGGGTCATTGGAGACCCAGTACTTC.

This sequence joins TRBV19 and TRBJ1-5; TRBD1 aligns across 7 bases. Losses at the gene ends were 7 bases for V and 0 bases for J; bases not matched to a gene: 12. The CDR3 contains 17 residues. Germline CDR1 reads LNHDA; CDR2 reads SQIVND (reference sequence). CDR3 coding DNA: TGTGCCAGTACTCCTTCGGGACAGACCTATAGCAATCAGCCCCAGCATTTT. This sequence encodes CASTPSGQTYSNQPQHF.

This rearrangement joins TRBV11-2 to TRBJ2-1, with a tentative D call TRBD2 (5 bases). Germline values: CDR1 SGHAT, CDR2 FQNNGV. Trimming removed 4 bases from V and 5 bases from J, with 12 bases in between. The CDR3 loop spans 14 amino acids. The chain's CDR3 is CASSSRRGDNEQFF. In DNA, the CDR3 is TGTGCCAGCAGCTCCCGACGGGGAGACAATGAGCAGTTCTTC.

This clone appeared a few times. The gene calls are TRBV6-6 and TRBJ2-4, with D tentatively TRBD1 or TRBD2 (5 bases each). V gave up 7 bases and J gave up 9 bases, with 13 bases separating them. This CDR3 has 12 amino acids. Germline V lookup: CDR1 MNHNY, CDR2 SVGAGI (reference sequence). CDR3 DNA sequence: TGTGCCAGCAATCCCCCTGGGGGCATTCAGTACTTC. As protein: CASNPPGGIQYF.